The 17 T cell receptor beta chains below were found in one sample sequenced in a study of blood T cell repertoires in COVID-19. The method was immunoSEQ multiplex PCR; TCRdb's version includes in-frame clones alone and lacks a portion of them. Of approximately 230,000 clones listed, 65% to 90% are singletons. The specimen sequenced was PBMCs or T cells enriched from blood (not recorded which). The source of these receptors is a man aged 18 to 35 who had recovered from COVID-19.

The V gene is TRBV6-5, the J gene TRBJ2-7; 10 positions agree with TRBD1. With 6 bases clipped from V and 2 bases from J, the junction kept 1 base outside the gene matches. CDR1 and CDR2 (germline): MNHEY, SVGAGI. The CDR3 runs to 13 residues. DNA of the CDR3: TGTGCCAGCAGAGGACAGGGGGCCTACGAGCAGTACTTC. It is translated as CASRGQGAYEQYF.

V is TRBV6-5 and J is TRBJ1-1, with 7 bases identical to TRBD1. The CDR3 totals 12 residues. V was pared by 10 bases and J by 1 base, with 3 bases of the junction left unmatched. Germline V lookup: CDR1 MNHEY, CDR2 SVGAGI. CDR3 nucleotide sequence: TGTGCCATTAGGGGGCCGAACACTGAAGCTTTCTTT. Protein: CAIRGPNTEAFF.

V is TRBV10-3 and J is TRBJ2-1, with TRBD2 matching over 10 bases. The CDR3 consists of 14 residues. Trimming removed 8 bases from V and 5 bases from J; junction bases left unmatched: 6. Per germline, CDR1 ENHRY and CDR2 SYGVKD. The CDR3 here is CAISRTSGNNEQFF. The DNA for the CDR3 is TGTGCCATCTCCCGGACTAGCGGAAACAATGAGCAGTTCTTC.

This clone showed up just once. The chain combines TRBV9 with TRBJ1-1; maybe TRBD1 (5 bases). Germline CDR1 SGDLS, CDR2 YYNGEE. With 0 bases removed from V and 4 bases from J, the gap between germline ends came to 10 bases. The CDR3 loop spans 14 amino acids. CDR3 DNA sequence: TGTGCCAGCAGCGTAGGGCCTGGGGCCACTGAAGCTTTCTTT. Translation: CASSVGPGATEAFF.

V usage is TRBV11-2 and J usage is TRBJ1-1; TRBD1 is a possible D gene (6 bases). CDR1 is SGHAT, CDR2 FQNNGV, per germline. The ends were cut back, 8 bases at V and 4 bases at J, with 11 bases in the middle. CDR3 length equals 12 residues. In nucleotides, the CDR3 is TGTGCCAGCGGGGGCTCCGGCACTGAAGCTTTCTTT. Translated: CASGGSGTEAFF. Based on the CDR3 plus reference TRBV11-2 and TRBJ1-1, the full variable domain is EAGVAQSPRYKIIEKRQSVAFWCNPISGHATLYWYQQILGQGPKLLIQFQNNGVVDDSQLPKDRFSAERLKGVDSTLKIQPAKLEDSAVYLCASGGSGTEAFFGQGTRLTVV.

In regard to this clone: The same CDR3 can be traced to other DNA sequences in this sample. This CDR3 reads CASTLAGVETQYF. The CDR3 DNA reads as TGTGCCAGCACCTTAGCGGGAGTAGAGACCCAGTACTTC. The chain carries TRBV25-1 and TRBJ2-5, with TRBD2 matching 9 bases. The germline V gene encodes CDR1 MGHDK and CDR2 SYGVNS. The CDR3 consists of 13 residues. V lost 7 bases to trimming and J lost 4 bases; unmatched junction nucleotides: 4.

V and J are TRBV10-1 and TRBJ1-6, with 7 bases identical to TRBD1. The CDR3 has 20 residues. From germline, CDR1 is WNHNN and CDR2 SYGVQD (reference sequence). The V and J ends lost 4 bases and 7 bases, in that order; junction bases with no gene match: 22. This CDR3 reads CASSVEPRKQGLTENSPLHF. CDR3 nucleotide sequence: TGCGCCAGCAGTGTGGAACCAAGAAAACAGGGGCTGACGGAGAATTCACCCCTCCACTTT.

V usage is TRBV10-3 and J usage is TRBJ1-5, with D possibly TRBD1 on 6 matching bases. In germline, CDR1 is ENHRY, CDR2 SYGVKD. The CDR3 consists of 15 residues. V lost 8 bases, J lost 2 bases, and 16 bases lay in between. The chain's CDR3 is CAIGRGMDGNQPQHF. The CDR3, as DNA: TGTGCCATCGGTAGGGGGATGGATGGCAATCAGCCCCAGCATTTT.

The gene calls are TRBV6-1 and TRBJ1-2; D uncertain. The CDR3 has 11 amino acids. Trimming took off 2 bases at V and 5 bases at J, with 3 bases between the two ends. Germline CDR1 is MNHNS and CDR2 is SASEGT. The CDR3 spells CASSELYGYTF. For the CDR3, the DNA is TGTGCCAGCAGTGAATTATATGGCTACACCTTC.

As DNA, the CDR3 is TGTGCCAGCAGTTTTCTTCGCGGGCTTGATCAGCCCCAGCATTTT. It specifies CASSFLRGLDQPQHF. The chain joins TRBV5-5 to TRBJ1-5; no reliable D call. With 5 bases removed from V and 5 bases from J, the gap between germline ends came to 17 bases. Germline-derived CDR1 and CDR2 are SGHKS and YYEKEE (reference sequence). The CDR3 has 15 amino acids. Full variable domain (rest looked up from reference TRBV5-5 and TRBJ1-5): DAGVTQSPTHLIKTRGQQVTLRCSPISGHKSVSWYQQVLGQGPQFIFQYYEKEERGRGNFPDRFSARQFPNYSSELNVNALLLGDSALYLCASSFLRGLDQPQHFGDGTRLSIL.

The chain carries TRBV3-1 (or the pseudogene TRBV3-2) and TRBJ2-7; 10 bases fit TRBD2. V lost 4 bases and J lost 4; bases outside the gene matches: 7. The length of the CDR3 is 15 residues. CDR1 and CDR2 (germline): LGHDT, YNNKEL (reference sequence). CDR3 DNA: TGTGCCAGCAGCCTTGAGCTAGCGGGAGTGTACGAGCAGTACTTC. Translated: CASSLELAGVYEQYF.

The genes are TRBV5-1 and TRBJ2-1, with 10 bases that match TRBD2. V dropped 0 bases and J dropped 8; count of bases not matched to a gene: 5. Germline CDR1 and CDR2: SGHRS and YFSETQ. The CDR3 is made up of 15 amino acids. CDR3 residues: CASSLELAGAHEQFF. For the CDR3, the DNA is TGCGCCAGCAGCTTGGAGCTAGCGGGAGCGCATGAGCAGTTCTTC. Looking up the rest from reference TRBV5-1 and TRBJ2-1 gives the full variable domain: KAGVTQTPRYLIKTRGQQVTLSCSPISGHRSVSWYQQTPGQGLQFLFEYFSETQRNKGNFPGRFSGRQFSNSRSEMNVSTLELGDSALYLCASSLELAGAHEQFFGPGTRLTVL.

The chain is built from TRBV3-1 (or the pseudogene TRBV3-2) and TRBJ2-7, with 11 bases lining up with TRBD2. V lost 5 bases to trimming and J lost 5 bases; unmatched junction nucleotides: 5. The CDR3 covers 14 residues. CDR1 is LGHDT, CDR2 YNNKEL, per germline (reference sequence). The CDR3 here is CASSSTSGTHEQYF. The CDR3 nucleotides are TGTGCCAGCAGCTCGACTAGCGGGACTCACGAGCAGTACTTC.

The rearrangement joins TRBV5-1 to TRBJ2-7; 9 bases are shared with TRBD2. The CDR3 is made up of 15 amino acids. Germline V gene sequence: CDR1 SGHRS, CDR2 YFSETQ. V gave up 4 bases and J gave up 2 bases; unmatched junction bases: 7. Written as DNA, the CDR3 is TGCGCCAGCAGCCCTAGCGGGGCGGGGGCCTACGAGCAGTACTTC. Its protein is CASSPSGAGAYEQYF.

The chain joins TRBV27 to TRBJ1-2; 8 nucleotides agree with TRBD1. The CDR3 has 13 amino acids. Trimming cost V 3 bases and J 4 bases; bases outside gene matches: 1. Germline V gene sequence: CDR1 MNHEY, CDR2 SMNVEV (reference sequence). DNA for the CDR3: TGTGCCAGCAGTTTCACAGGGGGCTATGGCTACACCTTC. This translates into CASSFTGGYGYTF.

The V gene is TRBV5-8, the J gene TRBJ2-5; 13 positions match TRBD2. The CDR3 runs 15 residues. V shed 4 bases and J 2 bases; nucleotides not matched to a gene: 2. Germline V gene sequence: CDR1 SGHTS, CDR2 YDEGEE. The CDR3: CASSRGLAGQETQYF. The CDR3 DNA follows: TGTGCCAGCAGCCGGGGACTAGCGGGGCAAGAGACCCAGTACTTC.

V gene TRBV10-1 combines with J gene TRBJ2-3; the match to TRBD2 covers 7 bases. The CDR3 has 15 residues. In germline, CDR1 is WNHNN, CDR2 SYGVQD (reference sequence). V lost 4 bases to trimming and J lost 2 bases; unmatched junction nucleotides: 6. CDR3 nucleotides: TGCGCCAGCAGTGCTCCAGCGGGGAACACAGATACGCAGTATTTT. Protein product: CASSAPAGNTDTQYF.